These T cell receptor beta chains were read from a single sample in a study of OX40 agonist ivuxolimab in advanced cancers. TCRdb's copy holds only in-frame clones and misses some; the assay was immunoSEQ multiplex PCR. The sample records about 60,000 clones, roughly 84% being singletons. Sample: CD4+ or CD8+ T cells sorted from blood, taken in a trial of the OX40 agonist ivuxolimab. Source of these receptors: an adult with an advanced solid tumor such as melanoma, head and neck, liver or kidney cancer. The CDR3 runs from the conserved cysteine through the conserved F or W. A D gene is named only where the DNA matches it firmly. Clone size, where shown, is once, few, many, or a class for clones that have expanded.

CDR3	DNA	size	D	J	V
CASTSQAGGWTEAFF	TGTGCCAGCACCTCACAGGCAGGGGGCTGGACTGAAGCTTTCTTT	-	TRBD1	TRBJ1-1	TRBV5-4
CVTRRGENGYTF	TGTGTCACCCGCCGGGGGGAGAATGGCTACACCTTC	-	-	TRBJ1-2	TRBV19
CASTYTGELFF	TGTGCCAGCACGTACACCGGGGAGCTGTTTTTT	-	-	TRBJ2-2	TRBV7-8
CASSQLMARGETQYF	TGCGCCAGCAGCCAGCTGATGGCCAGAGGGGAGACCCAGTACTTC	-	-	TRBJ2-5	TRBV4-1
CASSYAGGAGETQYF	TGTGCCAGCAGTTACGCGGGAGGGGCAGGAGAGACCCAGTACTTC	-	TRBD2	TRBJ2-5	TRBV6-6
CASSLDRRTSTDTQYF	TGTGCCAGCAGCTTGGACAGGAGGACTAGCACAGATACGCAGTATTTT	-	-	TRBJ2-3	TRBV5-4
CASSRGTGETQYF	TGTGCCAGTAGTCGCGGGACAGGGGAGACCCAGTACTTC	-	TRBD1	TRBJ2-5	TRBV19
CASSGYNEQFF	TGTGCCAGCAGTGGCTACAATGAGCAGTTCTTC	-	-	TRBJ2-1	TRBV2
CASAPDRGYSPLHF	TGTGCCAGCGCGCCGGACAGGGGGTATTCACCCCTCCACTTT	-	TRBD1	TRBJ1-6	TRBV6-1
CASSREGVRTGELFF	TGCGCCAGCAGCCGGGAGGGGGTAAGGACCGGGGAGCTGTTTTTT	few	TRBD2	TRBJ2-2	TRBV5-1
CASRRSPYRDRGLMNTEAFF	TGTGCCAGTAGAAGAAGTCCCTACCGGGACAGGGGACTCATGAACACTGAAGCTTTCTTT	once	TRBD1	TRBJ1-1	TRBV19
CASSRDGNEQFF	TGCGCCAGCAGCAGGGACGGCAATGAGCAGTTCTTC	-	-	TRBJ2-1	TRBV5-1
CASSFWRRYNEQFF	TGTGCCAGCAGCTTTTGGCGCCGCTACAATGAGCAGTTCTTC	-	-	TRBJ2-1	TRBV7-9
CASSPDAGGPNEQFF	TGTGCCAGCAGCCCCGACGCGGGAGGGCCGAATGAGCAGTTCTTC	-	TRBD2	TRBJ2-1	TRBV7-9
CAIQGTGDQPQHF	TGTGCCATTCAAGGTACGGGGGATCAGCCCCAGCATTTT	-	-	TRBJ1-5	TRBV10-3
CASSGSGPLEAFF	TGTGCCAGCAGTGGGTCAGGGCCCCTTGAAGCTTTCTTT	-	-	TRBJ1-1	TRBV6-1
CASSPAPGAGQEKLFF	TGTGCCAGCTCACCTGCCCCAGGGGCAGGACAGGAAAAACTGTTTTTT	-	-	TRBJ1-4	TRBV18
CASPSGNQPQHF	TGTGCCAGCCCTTCGGGCAATCAGCCCCAGCATTTT	-	-	TRBJ1-5	TRBV6-5
CASSVGQGAGYGYTF	TGTGCCAGCAGCGTTGGACAGGGGGCTGGGTATGGCTACACCTTC	-	TRBD1	TRBJ1-2	TRBV11-2
CASSPRRIVTDTQYF	TGTGCCAGCAGCCCACGACGGATAGTCACAGATACGCAGTATTTT	-	-	TRBJ2-3	TRBV7-8